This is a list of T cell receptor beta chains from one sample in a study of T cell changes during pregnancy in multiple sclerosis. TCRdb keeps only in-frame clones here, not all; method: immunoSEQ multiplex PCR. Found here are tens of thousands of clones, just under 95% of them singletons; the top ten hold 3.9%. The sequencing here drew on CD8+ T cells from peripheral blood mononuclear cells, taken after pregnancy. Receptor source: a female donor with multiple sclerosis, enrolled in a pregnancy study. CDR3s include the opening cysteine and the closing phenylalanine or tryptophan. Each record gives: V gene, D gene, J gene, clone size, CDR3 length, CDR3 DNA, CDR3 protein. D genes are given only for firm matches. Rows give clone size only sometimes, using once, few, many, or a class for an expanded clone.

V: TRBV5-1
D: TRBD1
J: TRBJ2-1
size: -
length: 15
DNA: TGCGCCAGCAGCTTGGAACAGGGGGCCTACAATGAGCAGTTCTTC
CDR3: CASSLEQGAYNEQFF

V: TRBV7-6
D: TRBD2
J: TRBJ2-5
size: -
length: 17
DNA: TGTGCCAGCAGCTTAGGAGAGTTAGCGGGGGCGGTGAAGACCCAGTACTTC
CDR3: CASSLGELAGAVKTQYF

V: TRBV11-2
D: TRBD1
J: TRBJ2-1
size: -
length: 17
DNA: TGTGCCAGCAGCTCCTACAGGGGGCTATTGGAGGACAATGAGCAGTTCTTC
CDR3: CASSSYRGLLEDNEQFF

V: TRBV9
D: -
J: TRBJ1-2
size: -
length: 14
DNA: TGTGCCAGCAGCGTAGGCGGCCACCTCGGGGGCTACACCTTC
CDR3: CASSVGGHLGGYTF

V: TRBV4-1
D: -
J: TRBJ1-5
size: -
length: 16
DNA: TGCGCCAGCAGCCAAGGGGGCTCCTATAGCAATCAGCCCCAGCATTTT
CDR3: CASSQGGSYSNQPQHF

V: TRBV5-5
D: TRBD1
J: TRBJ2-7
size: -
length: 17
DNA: TGTGCCAGCAGCTCTTTACCCGGGACAGCCCCGGGGTACGAGCAGTACTTC
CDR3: CASSSLPGTAPGYEQYF

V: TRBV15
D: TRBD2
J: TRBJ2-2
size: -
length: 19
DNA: TGTGCCACCAGCAGTCTAGCGGGGCCCCTAGTTTTAAACACCGGGGAGCTGTTTTTT
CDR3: CATSSLAGPLVLNTGELFF

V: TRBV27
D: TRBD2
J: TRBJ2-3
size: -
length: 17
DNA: TGTGCCAGCAGTTCCGCTCGACTAGCGGGGATCACAGATACGCAGTATTTT
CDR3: CASSSARLAGITDTQYF

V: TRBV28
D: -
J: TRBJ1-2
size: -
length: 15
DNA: TGTGCCAGCAGTTTAGGGGGGAACCCCGGGATGGGCTACACCTTC
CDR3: CASSLGGNPGMGYTF

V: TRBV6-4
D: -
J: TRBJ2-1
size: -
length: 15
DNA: TGTGCCAGCAGTGTATCACCCAGCTCCTACAATGAGCAGTTCTTC
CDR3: CASSVSPSSYNEQFF

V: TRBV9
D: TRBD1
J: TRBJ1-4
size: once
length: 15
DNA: TGTGCCAGCAGCGCCCGGACAGGAACTAATGAAAAACTGTTTTTT
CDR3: CASSARTGTNEKLFF

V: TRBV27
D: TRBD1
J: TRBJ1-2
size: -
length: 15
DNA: TGTGCCAGCAGTCCCGGACAGGCTTCCCCCTATGGCTACACCTTC
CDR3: CASSPGQASPYGYTF

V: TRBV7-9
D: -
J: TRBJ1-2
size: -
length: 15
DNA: TGTGCCAGCAGCTTCACCGGGGTTTCTAACTATGGCTACACCTTC
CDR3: CASSFTGVSNYGYTF

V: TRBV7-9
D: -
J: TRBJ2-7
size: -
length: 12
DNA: TGTGCCAGCACGCTGGCCTCCTACGAGCAGTACTTC
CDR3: CASTLASYEQYF

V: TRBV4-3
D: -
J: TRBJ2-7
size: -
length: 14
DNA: TGCGCCAGCAGCGCAGGGGTGGGCTCCTACGAGCAGTACTTC
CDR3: CASSAGVGSYEQYF

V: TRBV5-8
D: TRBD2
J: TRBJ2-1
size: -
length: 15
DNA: TGTGCCAGCAGCACCGGACTAGCGTATGGGGATGAGCAGTTCTTC
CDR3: CASSTGLAYGDEQFF

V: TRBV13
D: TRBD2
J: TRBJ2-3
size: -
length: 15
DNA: TGTGCCAGCAGCCCGGGACTACGACTCACAGATACGCAGTATTTT
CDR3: CASSPGLRLTDTQYF

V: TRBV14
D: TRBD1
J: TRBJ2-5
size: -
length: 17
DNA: TGTGCCAGCAGCCTCCAGCTCGGCACAGGGGGCTTCGAGACCCAGTACTTC
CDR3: CASSLQLGTGGFETQYF

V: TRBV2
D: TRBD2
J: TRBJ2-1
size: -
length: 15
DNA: TGTGCCAGCAGTGAAGGGCGGGAGGGGTACAATGAGCAGTTCTTC
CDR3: CASSEGREGYNEQFF

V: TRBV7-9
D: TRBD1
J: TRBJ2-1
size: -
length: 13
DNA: TGTGCCAGCAGCCGGACAGGGACAAATGAGCAGTTCTTC
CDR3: CASSRTGTNEQFF

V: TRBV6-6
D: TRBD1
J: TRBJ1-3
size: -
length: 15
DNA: TGTGCCAGCAGACACGACAGGGCCTCTGGAAACACCATATATTTT
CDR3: CASRHDRASGNTIYF

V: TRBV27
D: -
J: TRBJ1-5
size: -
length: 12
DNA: TGTGCCAGCAGTCCACACAATCAGCCCCAGCATTTT
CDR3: CASSPHNQPQHF

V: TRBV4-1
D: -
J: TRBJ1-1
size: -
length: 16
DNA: TGCGCCAGCAGCCAAGAACCCCCCGCCAGTAACACTGAAGCTTTCTTT
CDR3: CASSQEPPASNTEAFF

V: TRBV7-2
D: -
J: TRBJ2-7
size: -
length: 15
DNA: TGTGCCAGCAGCTTAGGAAGAGGGATCTCCTACGAGCAGTACTTC
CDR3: CASSLGRGISYEQYF

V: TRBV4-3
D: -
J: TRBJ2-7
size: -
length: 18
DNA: TGCGCCAGCAGCCAAGATATTATCGAGGGTGTACCTATCTACGAGCAGTACTTC
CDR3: CASSQDIIEGVPIYEQYF

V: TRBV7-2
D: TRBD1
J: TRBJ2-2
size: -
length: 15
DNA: TGTGCCAGCAGCTTTTCAGGGGGTGGGACCGGGGAGCTGTTTTTT
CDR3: CASSFSGGGTGELFF

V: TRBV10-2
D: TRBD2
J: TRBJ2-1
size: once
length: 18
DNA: TGCGCCAGCAGTGAGTCCATAGAGAAGCGGGAGGGCCTCAATGAGCAGTTCTTC
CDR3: CASSESIEKREGLNEQFF

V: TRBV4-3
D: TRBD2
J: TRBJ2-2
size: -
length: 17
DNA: TGCGCCAGCAGCCAAGATCTGGCGGGGGGTACCACCGGGGAGCTGTTTTTT
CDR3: CASSQDLAGGTTGELFF

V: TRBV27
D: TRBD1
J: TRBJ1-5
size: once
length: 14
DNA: TGTGCCAGCAGTTCCCTGACAGGGCTACAGCCCCAGCATTTT
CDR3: CASSSLTGLQPQHF

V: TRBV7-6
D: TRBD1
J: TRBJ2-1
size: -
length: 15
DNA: TGTGCCAGCAGCCCTTGGCGAGACAGGGTTGATGAGCAGTTCTTC
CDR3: CASSPWRDRVDEQFF

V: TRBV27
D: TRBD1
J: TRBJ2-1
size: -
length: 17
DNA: TGTGCCAGCAGTCTCTCTCGAGGGGACAGCCCCTACAATGAGCAGTTCTTC
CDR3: CASSLSRGDSPYNEQFF

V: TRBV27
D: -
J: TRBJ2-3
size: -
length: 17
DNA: TGTGCCAGCACCCGATCGATTGGGGGGGGCGCGGAAGATACGCAGTATTTT
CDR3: CASTRSIGGGAEDTQYF

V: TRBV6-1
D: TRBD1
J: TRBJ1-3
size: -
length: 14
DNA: TGTGCCAGCAGCCCGACAGGGATTGGAAACACCATATATTTT
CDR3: CASSPTGIGNTIYF

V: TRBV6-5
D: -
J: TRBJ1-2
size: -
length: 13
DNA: TGTGCCAGCTCCCCAAGCAGGGGCCATGGCTACACCTTC
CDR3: CASSPSRGHGYTF

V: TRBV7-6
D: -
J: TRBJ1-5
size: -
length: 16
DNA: TGTGCCAGCAGCCCAGGGCCATTCGGAGGCAATCAGCCCCAGCATTTT
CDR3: CASSPGPFGGNQPQHF

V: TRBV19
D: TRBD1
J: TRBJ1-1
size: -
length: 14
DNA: TGTGCCAGTAGTACAGGGGGTAGTGGCACTGAAGCTTTCTTT
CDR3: CASSTGGSGTEAFF

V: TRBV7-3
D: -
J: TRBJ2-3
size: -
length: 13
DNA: TGTGCCAGCACCTCCTCGGTCCCAGATACGCAGTATTTT
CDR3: CASTSSVPDTQYF

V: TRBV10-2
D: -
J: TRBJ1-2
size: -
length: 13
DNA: TGCGCCAGCAGTGAGGAACTAACCTATGGCTACACCTTC
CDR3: CASSEELTYGYTF

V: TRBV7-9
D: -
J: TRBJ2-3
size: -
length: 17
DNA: TGTGCCACCTCCAAAAATTCACAGGTCCCTAGCACAGATACGCAGTATTTT
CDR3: CATSKNSQVPSTDTQYF

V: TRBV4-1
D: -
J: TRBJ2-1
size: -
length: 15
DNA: TGCGCCAGCAGCCACTCCGGGACTTTGGGGAGTGAGCAGTTCTTC
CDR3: CASSHSGTLGSEQFF

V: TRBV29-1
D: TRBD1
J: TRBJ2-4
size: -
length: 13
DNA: TGCAGCGTTGTTACGGACAGGGGAAACATTCAGTACTTC
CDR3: CSVVTDRGNIQYF

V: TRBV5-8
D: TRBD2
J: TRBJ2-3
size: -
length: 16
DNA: TGTGCCAGCAGCTCCCGGGCGGGAGGGCGTGGGGATACGCAGTATTTT
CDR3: CASSSRAGGRGDTQYF

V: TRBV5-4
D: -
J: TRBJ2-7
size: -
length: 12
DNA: TGTGCCAGCAGCTCCGGGACCTACGAGCAGTACTTC
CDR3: CASSSGTYEQYF

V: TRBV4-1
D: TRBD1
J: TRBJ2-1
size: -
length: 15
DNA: TGCGCCAGCAGCCACATCGGACAGGGCCTCAATGAGCAGTTCTTC
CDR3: CASSHIGQGLNEQFF

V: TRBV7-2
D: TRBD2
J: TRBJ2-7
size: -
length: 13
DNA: TGTGCCAGCAGCTTATCTAGCGGGTACGAGCAGTACTTC
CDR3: CASSLSSGYEQYF

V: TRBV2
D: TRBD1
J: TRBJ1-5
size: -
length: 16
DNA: TGTGCCAGCAGTGAACACCCGGGACAGGGGTTTCAGCCCCAGCATTTT
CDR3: CASSEHPGQGFQPQHF

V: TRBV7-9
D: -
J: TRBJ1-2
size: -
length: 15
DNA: TGTGCCAGCAGCTTAGGTGGGGGGACTAACTATGGCTACACCTTC
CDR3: CASSLGGGTNYGYTF

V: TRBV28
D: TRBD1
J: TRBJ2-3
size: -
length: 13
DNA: TGTGCCTTAGGACAGGGGGTCACAGATACGCAGTATTTT
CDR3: CALGQGVTDTQYF

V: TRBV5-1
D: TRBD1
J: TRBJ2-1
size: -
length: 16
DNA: TGCGCCAGCAGCTTGATGGGGACAGGGGTCTACAATGAGCAGTTCTTC
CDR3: CASSLMGTGVYNEQFF

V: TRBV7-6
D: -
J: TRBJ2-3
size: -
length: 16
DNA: TGTGCCAGCAGCTTGGGACACCACCTCAGCACAGATACGCAGTATTTT
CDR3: CASSLGHHLSTDTQYF

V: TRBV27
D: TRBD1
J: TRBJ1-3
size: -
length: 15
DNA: TGTGCCAGCAGTTTGAGGACAGGGCCTAGCAACACCATATATTTT
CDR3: CASSLRTGPSNTIYF

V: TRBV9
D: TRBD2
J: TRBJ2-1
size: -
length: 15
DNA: TGTGCCAGCAGCGTAGGGGAGCGGGGGGGCAATGAGCAGTTCTTC
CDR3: CASSVGERGGNEQFF

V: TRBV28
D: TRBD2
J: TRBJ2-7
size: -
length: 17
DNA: TGTGCCAGCAGTTCCCGGACTAGCGGGAAAAAATTGGACGAGCAGTACTTC
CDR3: CASSSRTSGKKLDEQYF

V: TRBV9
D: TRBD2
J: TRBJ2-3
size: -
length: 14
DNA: TGTGCCAGCAGCGCCGGGGGGGGGCCAGATACGCAGTATTTT
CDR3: CASSAGGGPDTQYF

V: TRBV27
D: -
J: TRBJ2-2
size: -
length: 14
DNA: TGTGCCAGCAGCCGGGGACAGAACACCGGGGAGCTGTTTTTT
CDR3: CASSRGQNTGELFF

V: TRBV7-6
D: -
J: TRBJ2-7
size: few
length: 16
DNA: TGTGCCAGCAGCTCCTCCAGGGCAGGGATTAACTACGAGCAGTACTTC
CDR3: CASSSSRAGINYEQYF